This T cell receptor (beta chain) was observed in a study of blood T cell repertoires in COVID-19. Study-level information: Specimens from acute and convalescent COVID-19 originated in the United States, Italy and Spain. PBMCs, B-cell-depleted T cells, or T cells were the source of the cDNA or gDNA that made up the material.

V was trimmed by 1 base and J by 9 bases, leaving 21 bases between them. This CDR3 has 16 amino acids. Germline CDR1 is GTSNPN and CDR2 is SVGIG (reference sequence). Only in-frame clones appear in the TCRdb table, and some are missing; sequencing was by immunoSEQ multiplex PCR. The table has under 95,000 clones, less than 80% seen once. V usage is TRBV30 and J usage is TRBJ1-4; TRBD1 might be the D (5 bases). Sequencing was carried out using peripheral blood. This clonotype originated in a man in his 60s with active or convalescent COVID-19. CDR3 bases: TGTGCCTGGAGTGGTTTTACGGGGGGTTCCTTGAAAAAACTGTTTTTT. Amino acids: CAWSGFTGGSLKKLFF.